The present TCR beta chain was sequenced within a study of response to subunit inactivated influenza vaccine. About this clonotype itself: Antigen unknown.

Regarding the study as a whole: Each seasonal flu vaccination may recruit only limited new T cells, authors suggested.

TCRdb re-called the RT-PCR reads through MiXCR, storing one row per CDR3 protein. Of hundreds of thousands of distinct CDR3 sequences in the sample, less than 15% were seen once. The origin of this receptor is a man aged 50-59 years who received an inactivated influenza vaccine. Sequenced here: PBMCs from blood, sampled approximately 15 days before vaccination.

This chain's CDR3 is CASSLGQSQPQHF. The CDR3 DNA reads as TGCGCCAGCAGCTTGGGACAGAGTCAGCCCCAGCATTTT. The chain uses TRBV5-1 and TRBJ1-5; possibly TRBD1 for D (5 bases). The length of the CDR3 is 13 residues. In germline, CDR1 is SGHRS, CDR2 YFSETQ. V shed 0 bases and J shed 6 bases, with 7 bases lying between them.